The rows below give T cell receptor beta chains drawn from one sample of a study of monozygotic twins with inflammatory bowel disease. After re-calling the 5' RACE reads, TCRdb lists one entry per CDR3 protein, DNA absent. The clone table shows just over 300,000 distinct CDR3 sequences, with the ten largest holding approximately 5.4%. The source material was blood. All receptors derive from a human donor with ulcerative colitis or Crohn's disease, or a healthy co-twin of an affected twin (not recorded which). Each CDR3 is given with its conserved first and last residue. The order of the fields is V gene, J gene, CDR3 length, CDR3 protein.

TRBV20-1	TRBJ1-5	17	CSARDRLSPYSNQPQHF
TRBV12-3/TRBV12-4	TRBJ2-3	13	CASRLAGGDTQYF
TRBV5-6	TRBJ1-3	14	CASSFRDSGNTIYF
TRBV10-3	TRBJ2-7	15	CAISSTSGRSSEQYF
TRBV7-9	TRBJ2-3	14	CASSFKGGRDTQYF
TRBV7-9	TRBJ1-1	14	CASSLGGDLGEAFF
TRBV6-5	TRBJ1-4	15	CASSYSTVANGKLFF
TRBV7-9	TRBJ1-5	17	CASSPIRGRVYNQPQHF
TRBV3-1	TRBJ1-2	11	CASSQTRDYTF
TRBV5-1	TRBJ2-3	16	CASSPPTSGSTDTQYF
TRBV6-6	TRBJ2-5	12	CASRQDVETQYF
TRBV12-3/TRBV12-4	TRBJ2-7	14	CASRRTGTTYEQYF
TRBV6-1	TRBJ2-1	16	CASRAGYSQIYNEQFF
TRBV7-9	TRBJ2-7	11	CASSLRAEQYF
TRBV5-1	TRBJ1-3	15	CASSLDRGPGNTIYF
TRBV24-1	TRBJ2-1	15	CATSEGQGPYNEQFF
TRBV14	TRBJ2-1	21	CASSQMPGLAGGGRSYNEQFF
TRBV7-2	TRBJ2-2	16	CASSLRTTGGTGVLFF
TRBV27	TRBJ1-2	14	CASSLRARPSGYTF
TRBV9	TRBJ2-7	12	CASSELGSEQYF
TRBV5-6	TRBJ2-5	17	CASSLLGLAVRGETQYF
TRBV15	TRBJ1-6	14	CATSDPGQLSPLHF
TRBV27	TRBJ2-5	11	CASKYDGTQYF
TRBV12-3/TRBV12-4	TRBJ2-2	14	CASSFDRNTGELFF
TRBV12-3/TRBV12-4	TRBJ2-7	13	CASRTGGSYEQYF
TRBV7-3	TRBJ2-7	15	CASSPTGQGDFKQYF
TRBV7-9	TRBJ1-3	15	CASSLARREQDTIYF
TRBV5-1	TRBJ1-1	15	CASSFFPNPGTEAFF
TRBV20-1	TRBJ2-7	14	CSARVPSGNYEQYF
TRBV6-2/TRBV6-3	TRBJ2-1	13	CASSSLRYNEQFF
TRBV7-2	TRBJ2-1	16	CASSLASQGAIYEQFF
TRBV27	TRBJ2-3	12	CASRGAGGTQYF
TRBV11-2	TRBJ1-2	15	CASSKYFMDNYGYTF
TRBV7-9	TRBJ1-2	15	CASSSGQSLNYGYTF
TRBV12-3/TRBV12-4	TRBJ1-5	15	CASGGVHQLNQPQHF
TRBV20-1	TRBJ2-2	17	CSAGPRGSGRHTGELFF
TRBV5-1	TRBJ2-3	13	CASRENLPSTQYF
TRBV18	TRBJ1-1	15	CASSPPGGGDTEAFF
TRBV5-1	TRBJ2-7	13	CASSLTGRDEQYF
TRBV20-1	TRBJ2-5	13	CSAKGGGQETQYF
TRBV6-1	TRBJ2-1	15	CASALSGRTYNEQFF
TRBV28	TRBJ1-6	13	CAILDRVGSPLHF
TRBV21-1	TRBJ1-5	20	CASSNIGGWPIQGAGQPQHF
TRBV30	TRBJ2-7	16	CAWSTIRDSPRYEQYF
TRBV6-2/TRBV6-3	TRBJ2-1	17	CASSYSVVLSSYNEQFF
TRBV23-1	TRBJ1-5	14	CASSSDSSNQPQHF
TRBV12-3/TRBV12-4	TRBJ2-3	15	CASSFGTRGVDTQYF